The entry that follows covers one T cell receptor (beta chain) sequence. The CDR3 contains 14 residues. The J segment lost 6 bases and the V segment lost 3 bases, leaving 8 bases of the junction unmatched. Germline CDR1 SGHNT, CDR2 YYREEE (reference sequence). The sample is drawn from a study of blood T cell repertoires in COVID-19. The assay was immunoSEQ multiplex PCR, and TCRdb's table has in-frame clones only and misses some. The sample shows approximately 350,000 clones, about 86% of them seen only once. The sequenced sample consisted of peripheral blood. This sequence originates from a woman aged 55-69 years with COVID-19, enrolled during active disease. This chain connects TRBV5-4 to TRBJ2-7, with TRBD2 matching 8 bases. The DNA for the CDR3 is TGTGCCAGCAGCTGGGGACTAGAGAGGTCCGAGCAGTACTTC. This sequence encodes CASSWGLERSEQYF.